Below, 19 T cell receptor beta chains from the same sample are listed, as sequenced in a study of T-cell memory formation after mild COVID-19. TCRdb processed the 5' RACE reads anew with MiXCR; each CDR3 protein has one entry. The sample has fewer than 200,000 distinct CDR3 sequences, under 20% seen once. The material sequenced was PBMCs or a T cell subset sorted from them (not recorded which). Receptor source: a man aged 18 to 30 who had mild COVID-19 (a few samples of this study predate the infection). Cell type and time point are not known.

CDR3 amino acids: CASSEPGGVRAEAFF. CDR3 bases: TGCGCCAGCAGCGAACCGGGGGGGGTACGGGCTGAAGCTTTCTTT. The J gene is TRBJ1-1, the V gene TRBV5-1, with a tentative D call TRBD1 (5 bases). CDR3 length: 15 amino acids. The V gene lost 4 bases and the J gene lost 6 bases, with 19 bases spanning the gap. Germline V gives CDR1 SGHRS, CDR2 YFSETQ. Drawing the rest from reference TRBV5-1 and TRBJ1-1, the complete variable domain is KAGVTQTPRYLIKTRGQQVTLSCSPISGHRSVSWYQQTPGQGLQFLFEYFSETQRNKGNFPGRFSGRQFSNSRSEMNVSTLELGDSALYLCASSEPGGVRAEAFFGQGTRLTVV.

V gene TRBV7-9 combines with J gene TRBJ1-1; the match to TRBD1 covers 9 bases. J lost 3 bases, V lost 1 base, and 3 bases had no gene match. CDR1 and CDR2 (germline): SEHNR, FQNEAQ (reference sequence). The CDR3 covers 15 residues. CDR3 in DNA: TGTGCCAGCAGCTTAGGGGACAGGGCTTACACTGAAGCTTTCTTT. It encodes CASSLGDRAYTEAFF.

This clonotype showed up many times. J is TRBJ2-3 and V is TRBV7-2, with D perhaps TRBD2 (6 bases). Trimming stripped 6 bases from V and 0 bases from J, with 10 bases between. The CDR3 is 14 residues long. CDR1 and CDR2 from the germline V gene are SGHTA and FQGNSA. The CDR3 reads CASSLASSTDTQYF. The DNA of the CDR3 is TGTGCCAGCAGTCTAGCGTCTAGCACAGATACGCAGTATTTT.

This clonotype has only a few counts. This chain connects TRBV6-2 or TRBV6-3 to TRBJ2-5; TRBD2 is a possible D gene (5 bases). The length of the CDR3 is 15 residues. Trimming cost V 6 bases and J 8 bases, with 22 bases left between them. Looked up from germline, CDR1 is MNHEY and CDR2 is SVGEGT. CDR3 coding DNA: TGTGCCAGCAGCGGTTGGAGCGGAGCCAAGAGAACCCAGTACTTC. Translating gives CASSGWSGAKRTQYF.

This sequence joins TRBV20-1 and TRBJ2-5, with D perhaps TRBD1 (7 bases). CDR1 and CDR2 from the germline V gene are DFQATT and SNEGSKA (reference sequence). The CDR3 has 15 residues. The germline V and J ends were trimmed by 0 bases and 4 bases, with 15 bases remaining between them. This CDR3 is CSAREGGNRGETQYF. DNA of the CDR3: TGCAGTGCTAGAGAGGGAGGAAACAGGGGAGAGACCCAGTACTTC.

The chain links TRBV12-3 or TRBV12-4 to TRBJ1-2; perhaps TRBD1 as D (6 bases). V lost 3 bases and J lost 6, with 17 bases in between. The CDR3 has 15 residues. The CDR3 coding sequence is TGTGCCAGCAGTTTGTCACAGGGCACTTCTAATGGCTACACCTTC. It is translated as CASSLSQGTSNGYTF.

This clonotype was found a few times. The chain is built from TRBV6-1 and TRBJ1-6; D not resolved. This CDR3 region has 16 residues. V shed 1 base and J shed 5 bases, with 12 bases lying between them. CDR1 MNHNS and CDR2 SASEGT come from the germline V gene. The CDR3 coding sequence is TGTGCCAGCAGTGAAGACCCTTACCTCAATAATTCACCCCTCCACTTT. Its translation: CASSEDPYLNNSPLHF.

This sequence joins TRBV7-2 and TRBJ2-2; 11 positions agree with TRBD2. This CDR3 has 19 residues. The J segment lost 3 bases and the V segment lost 1 base, leaving 10 bases of the junction unmatched. Germline V gives CDR1 SGHTA, CDR2 FQGNSA. CDR3 bases: TGTGCCAGCAGCTTAGAGTCCCCTAGCGGGGGGAGGTACACCGGGGAGCTGTTTTTT. It is translated as CASSLESPSGGRYTGELFF.

Only a few counts were recorded for this clonotype. This chain links TRBV7-2 with TRBJ1-1; possible D gene TRBD1, 5 bases. The V gene lost 1 base and the J gene lost 0 bases, with 9 bases spanning the gap. The CDR3 contains 15 residues. Germline CDR1 is SGHTA and CDR2 is FQGNSA. The chain's CDR3 is CASSLGSGMNTEAFF. In DNA form, the CDR3 reads TGTGCCAGCAGCTTAGGGTCAGGGATGAACACTGAAGCTTTCTTT.

V is TRBV4-1 and J is TRBJ1-1, with 10 bases aligning to TRBD1. Germline-derived CDR1 and CDR2 are MGHRA and YSYEKL. After removal of 6 bases from V and 1 base from J, the junction contained 11 bases not matched to a gene. This CDR3 comprises 17 residues. The CDR3 nucleotides read TGCGCCAGCAGTCCACCGGGACAGGGGTTCGGGAACACTGAAGCTTTCTTT. The encoded protein is CASSPPGQGFGNTEAFF.

CDR3 sequence: CASSLYRGGGNTEAFF. CDR3 nucleotide sequence: TGTGCCAGCAGTTTATATAGGGGGGGAGGGAACACTGAAGCTTTCTTT. V usage is TRBV12-3 or TRBV12-4 and J usage is TRBJ1-1; the D gene is possibly TRBD1 (6 bases). The CDR3 consists of 16 residues. V lost 2 bases and J 1 base, leaving 14 bases between the germline ends.

This clonotype was picked up a small number of times. This chain connects TRBV3-1 to TRBJ2-1, with 11 bases lining up with TRBD2. This CDR3 has 15 residues. Germline lookup yields CDR1 LGHDT and CDR2 YNNKEL (reference sequence). Trimming removed 5 bases from V and 9 bases from J; junction bases left unmatched: 9. Here the CDR3 reads CASSNSGGVFSEQFF. The DNA of the CDR3 is TGTGCCAGCAGCAATAGCGGGGGGGTCTTTAGTGAGCAGTTCTTC.

The J gene is TRBJ1-2, the V gene TRBV12-3 or TRBV12-4, with D possibly TRBD1 on 5 matching bases. The CDR3 consists of 18 residues. The V end was cut by 6 bases, the J end by 2 bases, with 25 bases between. The CDR3 coding sequence is TGTGCCAGCAGCAGGGCTTTAGACTCCCTTAGTGCCAACTATGGCTACACCTTC. Its translation is CASSRALDSLSANYGYTF.

The chain employs TRBV28 and TRBJ2-3, with a tentative D call TRBD1 (5 bases). Germline CDR1 is MDHEN and CDR2 is SYDVKM. CDR3 length: 13 amino acids. V lost 7 bases, J lost 6 bases, and 14 bases lay in between. The CDR3 nucleotides read TGTGCCAGCACCTTGAGTGGGGCGGATACGCAGTATTTT. It codes for CASTLSGADTQYF.

This clonotype turned up a few times. The chain couples TRBV20-1 to TRBJ2-1; weak D call: TRBD1 (6 bases). V was clipped by 6 bases and J by 0 bases, with 15 bases between them. Per the germline V gene, CDR1 is DFQATT and CDR2 is SNEGSKA (reference sequence). The CDR3 is 15 residues long. In DNA, the CDR3 is TGCAGTGCCGAGCAGGGGCAGAGCTCCTACAATGAGCAGTTCTTC. Its protein is CSAEQGQSSYNEQFF.

This clonotype has just a few counts. The chain joins TRBV6-5 to TRBJ2-2; tentatively, D is TRBD1 (6 bases). CDR1 and CDR2 from the germline V gene are MNHEY and SVGAGI. The length of the CDR3 is 16 residues. V shed 2 bases and J shed 4 bases, with 14 bases lying between them. DNA for the CDR3: TGTGCCAGCAGTTACGGAAACAGGGCCGGCACCGGGGAGCTGTTTTTT. Protein sequence: CASSYGNRAGTGELFF.

The chain employs TRBV11-3 and TRBJ1-5; 8 nucleotides agree with TRBD1. Germline CDR1 and CDR2: SGHNT and YENEEA. J gave up 6 bases and V 5 bases, and 9 bases lay outside the gene matches. The CDR3 has 15 residues. The CDR3 spells CASSRPSGGTQPQHF. CDR3 in DNA: TGTGCCAGCAGCCGCCCCTCAGGGGGCACTCAGCCCCAGCATTTT.

The table lists this clonotype with a few counts. The chain joins TRBV6-5 to TRBJ1-6; TRBD1 is a possible D gene (5 bases). V lost 4 bases and J lost 10, with 17 bases in between. The CDR3 covers 15 residues. The germline V gene has CDR1 MNHEY and CDR2 SVGAGI. CDR3 amino acids: CASSLKWGLDSPLHF. The CDR3 region has the DNA TGTGCCAGCAGTTTGAAGTGGGGCCTCGACTCACCCCTCCACTTT.

The chain combines TRBV5-1 with TRBJ1-1; 7 bases align to TRBD1. V lost 0 bases and J lost 10; bases outside the gene matches: 9. The CDR3 has 14 residues. Germline-derived CDR1 and CDR2 are SGHRS and YFSETQ. The CDR3 spells CASSLESLGTVAFF. In DNA form, the CDR3 reads TGCGCCAGCAGCTTGGAATCGTTGGGGACAGTAGCTTTCTTT.